Given below is one T cell receptor beta chain in context. RNA transcripts yielded amplified TCR beta CDR3 regions. An initial round of RT-PCR targeting the TCR CDR3 relied on the HTBI primer set. TCRdb reprocessed the multiplex PCR reads via MiXCR and lists one record per CDR3 protein. The sample holds around 340,000 distinct CDR3 sequences, approximately 15% seen once. Investigators excluded patients with uncontrolled infection, other autoimmune disease, pregnancy or lactation. This entry is derived from a study of T cells in Graves' hyperthyroidism and ophthalmopathy. Trimming removed 4 bases at V and 11 bases at J, with 18 bases between. CDR1 and CDR2 from the germline V gene are SGDLS and YYNGEE. The CDR3 totals 13 residues.

The chain carries TRBV9 and TRBJ1-1, with D unclear. The receptor was derived from a man aged 30 to 45 with Graves' hyperthyroidism. The sequenced sample consisted of blood. In nucleotides, the CDR3 is TGTGCCAGCAGCCCGAGCGGATCAGAAATGGCTTTCTTT. Residues: CASSPSGSEMAFF.